A single sample is the source of the 32 T cell receptor beta chains below, sequenced in a study of Ad26.COV2.S vaccination and SARS-CoV-2 variants. Treatment reported: roughly 18 received Ad26.COV2.S at low or high dose, single or two shots; several received placebo; per-sample allocation not given. Samples came from day 63 after the first vaccine or placebo injection. TCRdb's table, derived via immunoSEQ multiplex PCR, lists solely in-frame clones and lacks some. Of approximately 420,000 clones in the sample, 88% were seen once. This material consisted of peripheral blood, taken in a trial of Ad26.COV2.S vaccine versus placebo. The receptors stem from a person aged 18-65 years who received the Ad26.COV2.S COVID-19 vaccine or a placebo.

The chain couples TRBV7-9 to TRBJ1-5; tentatively, D is TRBD1 (6 bases). The ends were cut back, 1 base at V and 5 bases at J, with 15 bases in the middle. The CDR3 runs 16 residues. CDR1 and CDR2 from the germline V gene are SEHNR and FQNEAQ (reference sequence). The CDR3 reads CASSLEVSGGDQPQHF. As DNA, the CDR3 is TGTGCCAGCAGCTTAGAGGTATCGGGGGGCGATCAGCCCCAGCATTTT.

The CDR3 reads CASSLSLGVMNTEAFF. For the CDR3, the DNA is TGTGCCAGCAGCTTAAGTTTAGGGGTAATGAACACTGAAGCTTTCTTT. The chain joins TRBV7-2 to TRBJ1-1; possibly TRBD1 for D (5 bases). The CDR3 contains 16 residues. The ends were cut back, 2 bases at V and 0 bases at J, with 13 bases in the middle. Germline V CDR1 and CDR2: SGHTA, FQGNSA.

The CDR3 DNA reads as TGTGCCAGCAGTTATTCCAGGGGCCAAGAGACCCAGTACTTC. It codes for CASSYSRGQETQYF. The chain recombines TRBV6-2 or TRBV6-3 with TRBJ2-5; D perhaps matches TRBD1 (6 bases). CDR1 is MNHEY and CDR2 is SVGEGT in the germline V gene. There are 14 residues in the CDR3. Trimming shortened V by 3 bases and J by 1 base, and 9 bases separated the two germline ends.

The V and J genes are TRBV9 and TRBJ1-2, with 8 bases lining up with TRBD1. CDR1 and CDR2 from the germline V gene are SGDLS and YYNGEE. The CDR3 contains 14 residues. The trim removed 0 bases at V and 4 bases at J, leaving 2 bases unmatched. CDR3 protein: CASSVGTGSYGYTF. CDR3 DNA sequence: TGTGCCAGCAGCGTAGGGACAGGGTCCTATGGCTACACCTTC.

The gene calls are TRBV19 and TRBJ2-2; D unclear. The CDR3 loop spans 12 amino acids. Germline lookup yields CDR1 LNHDA and CDR2 SQIVND (reference sequence). V lost 5 bases and J 8 bases, leaving 9 bases between the germline ends. Written as DNA, the CDR3 is TGTGCCAGTAGTTGGGGAACAGGGGAGCTGTTTTTT. Amino acids: CASSWGTGELFF.

This sequence joins TRBV28 and TRBJ2-7; no clear D. Germline assignment: CDR1 MDHEN and CDR2 SYDVKM. V was shortened by 6 bases and J by 5 bases, with 17 bases between the two germline ends. The CDR3 runs 14 residues. This CDR3 is CASSEVTQINEQYF. CDR3 DNA sequence: TGTGCCAGCAGCGAAGTCACCCAAATCAACGAGCAGTACTTC.

The chain is built from TRBV19 and TRBJ2-5, with TRBD1 identical over 8 bases. CDR1 and CDR2 from the germline V gene are LNHDA and SQIVND (reference sequence). The CDR3 is 13 residues long. V shed 3 bases and J 5 bases; nucleotides not matched to a gene: 2. Written as DNA, the CDR3 is TGTGCCAGTAGTATCCAGGGGGCTGAGACCCAGTACTTC. It is translated as CASSIQGAETQYF.

CDR3: CASSSNRGWTDNEQFF. Written as DNA, the CDR3 is TGCGCCAGCAGCTCCAACAGGGGTTGGACAGACAATGAGCAGTTCTTC. The V gene is TRBV5-1, the J gene TRBJ2-1; 7 positions match TRBD1. V lost 3 bases to trimming and J lost 5 bases; unmatched junction nucleotides: 11. The CDR3 runs 16 residues. Germline V gene sequence: CDR1 SGHRS, CDR2 YFSETQ.

The gene calls are TRBV7-9 and TRBJ1-1; 8 bases match TRBD1. The CDR3 consists of 17 residues. The V gene end was trimmed by 5 bases and the J gene end by 1 base; junction bases not matched to a gene: 12. Germline lookup yields CDR1 SEHNR and CDR2 FQNEAQ (reference sequence). In DNA, the CDR3 is TGTGCCAGCAGCCAATCAAACCAGGGGGCGCGGAACACTGAAGCTTTCTTT. Its protein product is CASSQSNQGARNTEAFF.

The CDR3 here is CASSFGEYEQYF. CDR3 DNA sequence: TGTGCCAGCAGCTTCGGAGAATACGAGCAGTACTTC. This chain links TRBV7-6 with TRBJ2-7; unclear D gene. Germline lookup yields CDR1 SGHVS and CDR2 FNYEAQ. Trimming cost V 3 bases and J 4 bases, with 7 bases left between them. The CDR3 is made up of 12 amino acids.

V usage is TRBV19 and J usage is TRBJ2-7; possible D gene TRBD2, 6 bases. The CDR3 is made up of 14 amino acids. The germline V and J ends were trimmed by 7 bases and 1 base, with 14 bases remaining between them. CDR1 and CDR2 from the germline V gene are LNHDA and SQIVND (reference sequence). CDR3 region: CASNPGGMSYEQYF. DNA for the CDR3: TGTGCCAGTAATCCCGGCGGGATGTCCTACGAGCAGTACTTC.

The chain has TRBV19 and TRBJ1-5, with D unresolved. V was trimmed by 8 bases and J by 3 bases, leaving 14 bases between them. Germline CDR1 and CDR2: LNHDA and SQIVND (reference sequence). This CDR3 is 14 amino acids long. CDR3 in DNA: TGTGCCAGTCAATGGGGAACAGACAATCAGCCCCAGCATTTT. Residues: CASQWGTDNQPQHF.

The V gene is TRBV9, the J gene TRBJ2-1; 13 bases match TRBD2. This CDR3 spans 18 amino acids. CDR1 is SGDLS, CDR2 YYNGEE, per germline. V shed 3 bases, J shed 2 bases, and the junction held 8 bases outside the gene matches. The CDR3 sequence: CASSDHTTSGGAYNEQFF. The CDR3 nucleotides read TGTGCCAGCAGCGACCATACCACTAGCGGGGGGGCCTACAATGAGCAGTTCTTC.

This rearrangement joins TRBV9 to TRBJ2-1; D is perhaps TRBD2 (5 bases). The germline V and J ends were trimmed by 0 bases and 6 bases, with 13 bases remaining between them. CDR3 length: 15 amino acids. CDR1 and CDR2 (germline): SGDLS, YYNGEE. CDR3: CASSVDPGVPNEQFF. For the CDR3, the DNA is TGTGCCAGCAGCGTAGACCCCGGGGTTCCCAATGAGCAGTTCTTC.

This chain joins TRBV18 and TRBJ2-1; D possibly corresponds to TRBD1 (6 bases). Germline values: CDR1 KGHSH, CDR2 LQKENI. The CDR3 totals 15 residues. Trimming removed 3 bases at V and 12 bases at J, with 21 bases between. The CDR3 DNA follows: TGTGCCAGCTCACCCCAGCGAAGTAAGGAAGGGGGGCAGTTCTTC. It translates to CASSPQRSKEGGQFF.

This clone is a singleton in its sample. V and J are TRBV5-1 and TRBJ2-3; D not resolved. The CDR3 covers 15 residues. Germline-derived CDR1 and CDR2 are SGHRS and YFSETQ. Trimming shortened V by 0 bases and J by 3 bases, and 11 bases separated the two germline ends. CDR3 loop: CASSLDGAATDTQYF. Here the CDR3 DNA reads TGCGCCAGCAGCTTGGATGGTGCGGCGACAGATACGCAGTATTTT.

The rearrangement links TRBV28 to TRBJ2-7, with D maybe TRBD2 (5 bases). Germline V gene lookup returns CDR1 MDHEN and CDR2 SYDVKM. CDR3 length equals 14 residues. With 2 bases removed from V and 3 bases from J, the gap between germline ends came to 11 bases. This CDR3 is CASSLRGPDYEQYF. In nucleotides, the CDR3 is TGTGCCAGCAGTTTACGCGGGCCAGACTACGAGCAGTACTTC. The entire variable domain, with the rest obtained from reference TRBV28 and TRBJ2-7, is as follows: DVKVTQSSRYLVKRTGEKVFLECVQDMDHENMFWYRQDPGLGLRLIYFSYDVKMKEKGDIPEGYSVSREKKERFSLILESASTNQTSMYLCASSLRGPDYEQYFGPGTRLTVT.

This sequence joins TRBV30 and TRBJ2-1; D remains unclear. Germline loops: CDR1 GTSNPN, CDR2 SVGIG (reference sequence). The V gene lost 1 base and the J gene lost 7 bases, with 5 bases spanning the gap. The CDR3 is 11 amino acids. This CDR3 is CAWSGLNEQFF. CDR3 bases: TGTGCCTGGAGTGGACTGAATGAGCAGTTCTTC.

The chain uses TRBV29-1 and TRBJ2-5, with D possibly being TRBD2 (5 bases). The CDR3 consists of 12 residues. The ends were cut back, 7 bases at V and 2 bases at J, with 11 bases in the middle. The germline V gene encodes CDR1 SQVTM and CDR2 ANQGSEA. CDR3: CSGGREQETQYF. CDR3 sequence (DNA): TGCAGCGGAGGAAGGGAGCAAGAGACCCAGTACTTC.

This rearrangement joins TRBV19 to TRBJ1-1; no reliable D call. The CDR3 sequence is 14 residues long. In germline, CDR1 is LNHDA, CDR2 SQIVND (reference sequence). V was pared by 6 bases and J by 1 base, with 12 bases between. This CDR3 is CASRRVGSNTEAFF. CDR3 DNA: TGTGCCAGTAGGAGGGTTGGGTCGAACACTGAAGCTTTCTTT.

The CDR3 protein is CATSRDLGDNEQFF. CDR3 DNA: TGTGCCACCAGCAGAGATCTCGGGGACAATGAGCAGTTCTTC. This chain uses TRBV15 with TRBJ2-1; TRBD2 might be the D (5 bases). V was trimmed by 0 bases and J by 5 bases, leaving 8 bases between them. Germline values: CDR1 LNHNV, CDR2 YYDKDF (reference sequence). CDR3 size: 14 residues.

This chain's CDR3 is CASSIDPTGRETQYF. CDR3 DNA: TGTGCCAGTAGTATAGACCCGACAGGGAGGGAGACCCAGTACTTC. This chain uses TRBV19 with TRBJ2-5; TRBD1 is a possible D gene (7 bases). V was clipped by 0 bases and J by 5 bases, with 13 bases between them. Germline V gene sequence: CDR1 LNHDA, CDR2 SQIVND (reference sequence). The CDR3 has 15 amino acids. Combining the CDR3 with reference TRBV19 and TRBJ2-5 gives the whole variable domain DGGITQSPKYLFRKEGQNVTLSCEQNLNHDAMYWYRQDPGQGLRLIYYSQIVNDFQKGDIAEGYSVSREKKESFPLTVTSAQKNPTAFYLCASSIDPTGRETQYFGPGTRLLVL.

This clone came up once. The chain joins TRBV6-5 to TRBJ1-1; D remains ambiguous. Germline lookup yields CDR1 MNHEY and CDR2 SVGAGI. With 0 bases removed from V and 7 bases from J, the gap between germline ends came to 12 bases. This CDR3 is built from 14 residues. Here the CDR3 reads CASSYSIGRGEAFF. In nucleotides, the CDR3 is TGTGCCAGCAGTTACTCGATAGGGCGCGGTGAAGCTTTCTTT.

The V call is TRBV3-1 (or the pseudogene TRBV3-2), the J call TRBJ1-3, with TRBD1 as a possible D gene (5 bases). The germline V gene has CDR1 LGHDT and CDR2 YNNKEL (reference sequence). The V gene lost 0 bases and the J gene lost 5 bases, with 8 bases spanning the gap. This CDR3 has 14 residues. CDR3 protein: CASSQEGPRNTIYF. The CDR3 region has the DNA TGTGCCAGCAGCCAAGAGGGGCCTCGAAACACCATATATTTT.

The rearrangement joins TRBV27 to TRBJ2-7, with 10 bases lining up with TRBD1. Losses at the gene ends were 4 bases for V and 3 bases for J; bases not matched to a gene: 3. Germline values: CDR1 MNHEY, CDR2 SMNVEV (reference sequence). The CDR3 consists of 14 residues. CDR3 DNA sequence: TGTGCCAGCAGTTGGACAGGGGGTGTCTACGAGCAGTACTTC. Encoded protein: CASSWTGGVYEQYF.

For the CDR3, the DNA is TGCGCCAGCAGCCCGACTAGCGAGAACACCGGGGAGCTGTTTTTT. Protein product: CASSPTSENTGELFF. The chain employs TRBV4-3 and TRBJ2-2; 8 bases fit TRBD2. The V gene end was trimmed by 4 bases and the J gene end by 1 base; junction bases not matched to a gene: 2. Germline loops: CDR1 LGHNA, CDR2 YSLEER. This CDR3 region has 15 residues.

The CDR3 DNA reads TGTGCCAGTAGTATAGTGGTCCGGGGAGACGAGCAGTACTTC. It yields the protein CASSIVVRGDEQYF. The chain employs TRBV19 and TRBJ2-7; weak D call: TRBD2 (5 bases). Trimming removed 1 base from V and 5 bases from J, with 12 bases in between. Germline CDR1 and CDR2: LNHDA and SQIVND (reference sequence). This CDR3 comprises 14 residues.

This chain joins TRBV6-5 and TRBJ1-2; 9 positions agree with TRBD1. The V gene end was trimmed by 4 bases and the J gene end by 6 bases; junction bases not matched to a gene: 9. The CDR3 is 15 residues long. Germline CDR1 MNHEY, CDR2 SVGAGI. The CDR3 bases are TGTGCCAGCAGTTTACGGGGACAGGGAGTTCATGGCTACACCTTC. Amino acids: CASSLRGQGVHGYTF.

This rearrangement joins TRBV11-2 to TRBJ2-3, with TRBD2 as a possible D gene (6 bases). CDR3 length: 16 residues. Trimming took 1 base from V and 3 from J, leaving 14 bases between them. Per germline, CDR1 SGHAT and CDR2 FQNNGV. This CDR3 reads CASSLVSGSGTDTQYF. The CDR3, as DNA: TGTGCCAGCAGCTTAGTCTCCGGGAGCGGGACAGATACGCAGTATTTT.

This chain uses TRBV7-9 with TRBJ1-4; D possibly corresponds to TRBD1 (5 bases). CDR3 length equals 15 residues. V lost 0 bases, J lost 5 bases, and 10 bases lay in between. Germline V gives CDR1 SEHNR, CDR2 FQNEAQ (reference sequence). The CDR3 DNA follows: TGTGCCAGCAGCTTAGCGGGACGGACAAATGAAAAACTGTTTTTT. Translation: CASSLAGRTNEKLFF.

V usage is TRBV5-1 and J usage is TRBJ2-3; TRBD2 matches at 10 bases. Germline CDR1 SGHRS, CDR2 YFSETQ. The CDR3 has 18 residues. After removal of 3 bases from V and 2 bases from J, the junction contained 12 bases not matched to a gene. The CDR3 spells CASSSRRRAGGYTDTQYF. The DNA for the CDR3 is TGCGCCAGCAGCTCCCGGAGGCGAGCGGGGGGGTACACAGATACGCAGTATTTT.

This clone was recorded only once. V and J are TRBV7-9 and TRBJ1-1; no firm D call. Between the trimmed V and J ends, which lost 3 bases and 0 bases, there was a span of 11 bases. Germline V gene sequence: CDR1 SEHNR, CDR2 FQNEAQ (reference sequence). The CDR3 is made up of 15 amino acids. CDR3 DNA: TGTGCCAGCAGCTTCGCCCTCGGGGTGAACACTGAAGCTTTCTTT. Amino acids: CASSFALGVNTEAFF.